The TCR beta chain under discussion was sequenced for a study of T cell responses to AZD1222 COVID-19 vaccine. Study details: Second doses were pooled across both intervals (about 4 or about 12 weeks).

The V gene end was trimmed by 4 bases and the J gene end by 4 bases; junction bases not matched to a gene: 1. Looked up from germline, CDR1 is KGHSH and CDR2 is LQKENI. The CDR3 totals 12 residues. Assay: immunoSEQ multiplex PCR; the TCRdb copy retains only in-frame clones and omits some. The table lists 85,000 to 130,000 clones, roughly nine tenths of them singletons. Note on this clone: The antigen is undetermined.

Whole-study results and caveats: Increased Spike-specific TCR breadth and depth were observed after two AZD1222 doses.

The sequence was collected from an adult in good health. The chain has TRBV18 and TRBJ2-7; 7 bases fit TRBD1. The specimen was peripheral blood, collected on day 0 of AZD1222 vaccination. DNA for the CDR3: TGTGCCAGCTCACTACAGGGGTACGAGCAGTACTTC. Encoded protein: CASSLQGYEQYF.